This TCR beta chain was identified in a study of T-cell reconstitution after alpha-beta-depleted transplantation in children. Library preparation (for TCRbeta) was performed with unique molecular identifiers. MiXCR, applied by TCRdb to the PCR reads, yields one record per CDR3 protein. The top ten hold 0.8% to 1.1% of the sample, which has hundreds of thousands of distinct CDR3 sequences, 16% seen once. V dropped 1 base and J dropped 4 bases, with 7 bases sitting between them. Looked up from germline, CDR1 is GTSNPN and CDR2 is SVGIG (reference sequence). The CDR3 consists of 12 residues. The receptor was derived from a human donor who donated a stem cell graft to a child with acute myeloid leukemia. Sequenced here: PBMCs from the stem cell graft donor, sampled from the stem cell graft. This chain joins TRBV30 and TRBJ1-1; no definite D call. The chain's CDR3 is CAWSALGTEAFF. The CDR3 DNA reads TGTGCCTGGAGTGCCTTGGGCACTGAAGCTTTCTTT.